Below are 3 T cell receptor beta chains sequenced from a single sample in a study of T cell changes during pregnancy in multiple sclerosis. The data were produced by immunoSEQ multiplex PCR, yet TCRdb's version contains in-frame clones alone and is incomplete. The sample shows 30,000 to 45,000 clones, approximately 92% of them seen only once. Sequenced here: peripheral blood, sampled before pregnancy. The receptors shown here come from a female donor with multiple sclerosis, enrolled in a pregnancy study.

The V call is TRBV5-1, the J call TRBJ2-1, with a weak D call TRBD2 (6 bases). V shed 1 base and J shed 5 bases, with 7 bases lying between them. The V gene's germline CDR1 is SGHRS and CDR2 YFSETQ. The CDR3 is made up of 13 amino acids. In DNA, the CDR3 is TGCGCCAGCAGCTTGAGGAGGGACAATGAGCAGTTCTTC. This gives the protein CASSLRRDNEQFF.

The chain is built from TRBV7-3 and TRBJ2-5; D is possibly TRBD2 (6 bases). Germline lookup yields CDR1 SGHTA and CDR2 FQGTGA. The CDR3 has 14 amino acids. Trimming removed 6 bases from V and 4 bases from J, with 15 bases in between. As DNA, the CDR3 is TGTGCCAGCAGGTCAAGCGGGTTGGGAGAGACCCAGTACTTC. Protein sequence: CASRSSGLGETQYF.

This rearrangement joins TRBV5-4 to TRBJ2-1; a weak D match, TRBD1 (6 bases). Germline V lookup: CDR1 SGHNT, CDR2 YYREEE (reference sequence). The CDR3 runs to 12 residues. The V gene lost 0 bases and the J gene lost 10 bases, with 8 bases spanning the gap. The CDR3: CASSLDGGEQFF. CDR3 in DNA: TGTGCCAGCAGCTTGGATGGGGGCGAGCAGTTCTTC.